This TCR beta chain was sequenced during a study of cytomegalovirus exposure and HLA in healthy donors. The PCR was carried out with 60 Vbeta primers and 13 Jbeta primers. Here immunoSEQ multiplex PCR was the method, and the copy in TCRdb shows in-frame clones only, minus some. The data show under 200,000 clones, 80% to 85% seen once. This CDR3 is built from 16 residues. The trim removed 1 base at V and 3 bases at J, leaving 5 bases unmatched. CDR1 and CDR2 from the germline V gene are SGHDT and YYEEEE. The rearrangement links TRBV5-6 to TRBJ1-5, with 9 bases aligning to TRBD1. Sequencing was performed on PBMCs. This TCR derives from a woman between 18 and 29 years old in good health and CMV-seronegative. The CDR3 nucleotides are TGTGCCAGCAGCTTGCTTGGGACAGGGAACAATCAGCCCCAGCATTTT. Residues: CASSLLGTGNNQPQHF. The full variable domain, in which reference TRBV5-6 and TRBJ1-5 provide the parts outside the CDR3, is DAGVTQSPTHLIKTRGQQVTLRCSPKSGHDTVSWYQQALGQGPQFIFQYYEEEERQRGNFPDRFSGHQFPNYSSELNVNALLLGDSALYLCASSLLGTGNNQPQHFGDGTRLSIL.